This T cell receptor beta chain came from a study of CD8+ T cells in alopecia areata. Whole-study context: Those treated were given oral tofacitinib at 5 to 10 mg twice daily.

Study-wide results and caveats: Significant decreases in scalp clonality and expanded CD8+ clones followed tofacitinib treatment. Clonality was higher in lesional than normal scalp, especially in alopecia totalis/universalis. Throughout tofacitinib, many expanded lesional clones continued to persist in scalp and blood.

About this clone itself: Its cognate antigen is unknown.

Reverse transcribed after extraction, RNA yielded cDNA as the sequencing template. Method: immunoSEQ multiplex PCR; TCRdb's copy keeps in-frame clones and lacks some. The sample lists about 140,000 clones; 85% to 90% were seen once. Specified treatment: oral pan-JAK inhibitor, 5-10 mg twice daily. The CDR3 is 16 residues long. The V and J ends lost 4 bases and 2 bases, in that order; junction bases with no gene match: 7. Looked up from germline, CDR1 is SGHNT and CDR2 is YYREEE (reference sequence). The source of this sequence is a human donor with alopecia areata. The chain is built from TRBV5-4 and TRBJ2-3; 10 bases align to TRBD2. The sample consisted of CD8+ T cells sorted from blood, taken at week 4, from a patient treated with tofacitinib. CDR3 protein: CASSGGTSEYTDTQYF. The CDR3, as DNA: TGTGCCAGCAGCGGGGGGACTAGCGAATACACAGATACGCAGTATTTT.